This entry describes one T cell receptor beta chain. The antigen remains unidentified. The data originate from a study of Graves' ophthalmopathy and Graves' hyperthyroidism. The germline V and J ends were trimmed by 2 bases and 1 base, with 11 bases remaining between them. The CDR3 spans 16 residues. Germline CDR1 reads LNHDA; CDR2 reads SQIVND (reference sequence). Findings and limits, study-wide: In blood appeared most of the expanded thyroid clonotypes whose frequency exceeded 0.001.

Hyperthyroidism patients, aged 18 to 65, were newly diagnosed, under 2 months' duration. Other autoimmune diseases, uncontrolled infections, pregnancy or lactation ruled patients out of participation. Diagnostic conclusions were grounded in clinical symptoms, serum thyroxine, TRAb, thyroid ultrasound and orbital computed tomography. Researchers took RNA transcripts and amplified TCR beta CDR3 regions from them. First-round RT-PCR relied on HTBI primers, and a second-round multiplex PCR came next. TCRdb independently ran MiXCR on the multiplex PCR reads; one entry per CDR3 protein. The sample lists approximately 410,000 distinct CDR3 sequences, over 15% occurring once.

The chain links TRBV19 to TRBJ2-2, with D unresolved. This receptor was identified in a woman younger than 35 with stable Graves' hyperthyroidism. The sample comprised peripheral blood. This chain's CDR3 is CASSIPQRGNTGELFF. CDR3 DNA sequence: TGTGCCAGTAGTATACCCCAAAGAGGGAACACCGGGGAGCTGTTTTTT.